This TCR beta chain originates from a study of breast tumors, draining lymph nodes, adjacent tissues (dated by TCRdb to 2016 to 2018). In terms of the full investigation: Breast cancer patients provided tumor, adjacent nontumor tissue and axillary lymph nodes, and the study compared the TCR beta repertoires across these three sources. The study was designed to assess the relationships and possible T-cell exchange between tumor, surrounding tissue and draining lymph node repertoires in human breast cancer.

The lymph node samples were taken from the axillary draining lymph nodes of breast cancer patients. This clonotype has at least ten counts. Its antigen is still unknown. Base qualities were left out, and no much larger clone turns up one base away. The V and J ends are trimmed by 3 bases and 8 bases, leaving 8 bases between them. From cysteine to phenylalanine, the CDR3 is 13 amino acids long. Of all the DNA, just the CDR3 is kept, 39 bases in frame from base 1. CDR1 and CDR2, per the germline V gene, are MNHNS and SASEGT. Sequencing was carried out with an Illumina HiSeq 2000. TCR beta chain libraries were generated by multiplex PCR amplification. The amplified TCR beta chain products were analyzed by high-throughput sequencing. TCRdb trimmed the raw reads at Q25, called clones with MiXCR and kept productive beta chains. Entries that share a CDR3 protein sequence are merged under the most common genes and DNA. This sample comprises some 120,000 distinct CDR3 sequences, 15% to 20% of them detected only once. Approximately 3.5% of the sample belongs to the ten largest clones.

Results and caveats for the whole study, not just this receptor: The conclusion that tumor T cells originate in lymph nodes was framed as consistent with a hypothesis rather than directly demonstrated. The similarity between tumor and nontumor tissue repertoires was significantly greater in luminal-like breast cancer than in basal-like breast cancer. T-cell repertoire diversity in tumors was found to be lower than in lymph nodes but higher than in nontumor tissue, and preferential V and J gene usage was observed. A scenario in which most tumor T cells derive from the lymph node and then expand within tumor tissue was judged to be consistent with the data.

Source material: axillary lymph node tissue. This receptor was taken from a female donor with breast cancer. Some clones in this sample may be carry-over from other donors' samples. Recombination connected TRBV6-1 to TRBJ1-6; TRBD1 is perhaps the D gene, given 5 matching bases. This receptor has the CDR3 CASSEQGDSPLHF. The sequenced DNA: TGTGCCAGCAGTGAGCAGGGAGATTCACCCCTCCACTTT.